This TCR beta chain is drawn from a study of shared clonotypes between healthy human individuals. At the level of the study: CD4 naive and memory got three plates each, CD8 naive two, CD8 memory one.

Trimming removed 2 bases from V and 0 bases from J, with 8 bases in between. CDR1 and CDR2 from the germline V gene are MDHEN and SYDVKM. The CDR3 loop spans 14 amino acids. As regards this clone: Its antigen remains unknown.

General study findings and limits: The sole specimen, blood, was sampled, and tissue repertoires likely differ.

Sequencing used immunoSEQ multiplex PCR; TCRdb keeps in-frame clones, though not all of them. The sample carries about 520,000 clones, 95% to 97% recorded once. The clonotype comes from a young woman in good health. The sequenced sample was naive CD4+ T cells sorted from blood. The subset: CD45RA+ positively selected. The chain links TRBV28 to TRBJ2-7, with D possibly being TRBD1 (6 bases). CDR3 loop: CASSLGDTSYEQYF. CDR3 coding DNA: TGTGCCAGCAGTTTAGGGGACACCTCCTACGAGCAGTACTTC.